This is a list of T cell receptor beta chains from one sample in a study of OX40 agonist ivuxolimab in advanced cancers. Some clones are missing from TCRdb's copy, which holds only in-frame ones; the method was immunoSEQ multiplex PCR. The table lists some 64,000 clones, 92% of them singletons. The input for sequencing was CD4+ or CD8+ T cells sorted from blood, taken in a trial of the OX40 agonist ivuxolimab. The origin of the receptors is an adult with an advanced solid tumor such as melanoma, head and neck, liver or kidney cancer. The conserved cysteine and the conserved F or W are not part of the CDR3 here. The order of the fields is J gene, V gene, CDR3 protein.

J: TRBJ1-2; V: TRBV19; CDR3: ASNQGHNYGYT
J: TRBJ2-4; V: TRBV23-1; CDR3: ASSHWGLALAKNIQY
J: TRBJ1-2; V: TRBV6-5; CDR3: ASRSRGGLGYT
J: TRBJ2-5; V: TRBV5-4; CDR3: ASSYRDRGEETQY
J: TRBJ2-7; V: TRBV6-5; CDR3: ASSSVRTGRAHEQY
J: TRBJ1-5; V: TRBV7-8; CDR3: ASSSGQSERQPQH
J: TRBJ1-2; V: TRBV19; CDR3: ASSKDRGQMIHGYT
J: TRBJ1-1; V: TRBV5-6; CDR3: ASTRGQDASTF
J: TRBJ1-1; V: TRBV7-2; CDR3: ASGEGARTEAF
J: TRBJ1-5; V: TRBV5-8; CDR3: ASSWYREPPQH
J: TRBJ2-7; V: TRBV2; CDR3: ASSQQGAVEQY
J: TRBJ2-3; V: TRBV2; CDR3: ASSEAWRARTDTQY
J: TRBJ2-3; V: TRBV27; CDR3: ASTHRTSSATTDTQY
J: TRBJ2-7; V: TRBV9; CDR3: ASSDVGPHPISYEQY
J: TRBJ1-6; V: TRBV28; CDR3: ASGAGALNSPLH
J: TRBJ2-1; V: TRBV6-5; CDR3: ASSYSRLAEGEQF
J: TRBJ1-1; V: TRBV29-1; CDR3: SVESITGLREAF
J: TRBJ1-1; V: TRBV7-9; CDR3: ASSPYTGGWTEAF
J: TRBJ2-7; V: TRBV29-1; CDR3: SVAGQPYEQY
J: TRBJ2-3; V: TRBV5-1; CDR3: ASSFSTDTQY
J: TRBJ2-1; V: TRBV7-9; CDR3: ASRQGPAGERFNEQF
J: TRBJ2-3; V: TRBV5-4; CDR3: ASSLQGPDTQY